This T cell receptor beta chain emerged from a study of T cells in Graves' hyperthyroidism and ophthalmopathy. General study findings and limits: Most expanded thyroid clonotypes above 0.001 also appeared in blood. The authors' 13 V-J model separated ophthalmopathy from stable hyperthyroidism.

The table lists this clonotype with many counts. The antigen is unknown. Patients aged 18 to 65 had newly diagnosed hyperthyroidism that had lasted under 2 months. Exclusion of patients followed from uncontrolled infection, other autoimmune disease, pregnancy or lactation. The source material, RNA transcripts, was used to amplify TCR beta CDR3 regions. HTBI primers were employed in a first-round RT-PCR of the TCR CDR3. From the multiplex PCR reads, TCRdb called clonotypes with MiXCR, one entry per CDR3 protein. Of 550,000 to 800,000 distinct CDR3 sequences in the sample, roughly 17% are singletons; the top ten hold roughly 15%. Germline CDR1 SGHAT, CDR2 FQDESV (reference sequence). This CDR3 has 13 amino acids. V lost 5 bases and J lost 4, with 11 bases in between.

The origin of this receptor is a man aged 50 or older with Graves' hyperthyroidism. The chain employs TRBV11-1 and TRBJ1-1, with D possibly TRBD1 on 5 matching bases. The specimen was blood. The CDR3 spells CASSGDLPTEAFF. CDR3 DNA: TGTGCCAGCAGCGGGGACTTGCCCACTGAAGCTTTCTTT.